These T cell receptor beta chains were read from a single sample in a study of T cell repertoires in cytomegalovirus infection. TCRdb re-derived calls from the reads in MiXCR, one entry per CDR3 protein. The sample includes approximately 140,000 distinct CDR3 sequences, roughly 9% of them seen just once. The sample consisted of PBMCs. These TCRs come from a human donor in good health (CMV status not recorded). Some clones in this sample may be carry-over from other donors' samples. The CDR3 runs from the conserved cysteine through the conserved F or W.

V gene	J gene	CDR3 protein
TRBV7-2	TRBJ2-7	CASSFGMYEQYF
TRBV2	TRBJ1-6	CASSQDRGLTYNSPLHF
TRBV28	TRBJ1-1	CASSPTGGFTEAFF
TRBV6-2/TRBV6-3	TRBJ1-1	CASSRSPGQNTEAFF
TRBV20-1	TRBJ2-3	CSARDPLVPEQYF
TRBV25-1	TRBJ1-1	CASSSLSGGEGTEAFF
TRBV7-8	TRBJ1-4	CASSSTGTANEKLFF
TRBV27	TRBJ2-3	CASSPFGQGKDTQYF
TRBV7-2	TRBJ1-3	CASSLRGPAAPGGLGNTIYF
TRBV7-9	TRBJ1-5	CASSPPGSGNQPQHF
TRBV12-3/TRBV12-4	TRBJ2-1	CASSLIWGTSSYNEQFF
TRBV6-1	TRBJ1-2	CASRGWGTQYGDYGYTF
TRBV20-1	TRBJ2-5	CSARKGAGSSETQYF
TRBV2	TRBJ1-1	CASSFTTGNGAFF
TRBV28	TRBJ1-5	CASSPTESSNQPQHF
TRBV18	TRBJ1-5	CASSPTGGIWPQHF
TRBV29-1	TRBJ2-7	CSALSGLSHEQYF
TRBV7-9	TRBJ2-7	CASSLGGGVDEQYF
TRBV19	TRBJ1-1	CASTARVGGEAFF
TRBV5-1	TRBJ2-6	CASSFIGQSSSGANVLTF
TRBV6-2/TRBV6-3	TRBJ1-2	CASNVRGQGALARGYTF
TRBV20-1	TRBJ2-1	CSARSTSGGYSSYNEQFF
TRBV29-1	TRBJ1-1	CSARDLANTEAFF
TRBV28	TRBJ2-1	CASSWGQGLEQFF